These 23 T cell receptor beta chains came from one sample sequenced in a study of T-cell memory formation after mild COVID-19. Using its own MiXCR run on the 5' RACE reads, TCRdb lists one record per CDR3 protein. The data contain fewer than 500,000 distinct CDR3 sequences, roughly 25% of them singletons. Material: PBMCs or a T cell subset sorted from them (not recorded which). The receptor set was obtained from an adult woman who had mild COVID-19 (a few samples of this study predate the infection). Cell type and time point are not known.

This clonotype was recorded a few times. The chain recombines TRBV20-1 with TRBJ2-1, with 7 bases identical to TRBD2. Looked up from germline, CDR1 is DFQATT and CDR2 is SNEGSKA (reference sequence). The V and J ends lost 4 bases and 8 bases, in that order; junction bases with no gene match: 11. The CDR3 is 14 amino acids. The CDR3 coding sequence is TGCAGTGCTATTCTTTTAGGCCGGGGGGATGAGCAGTTCTTC. This codes for CSAILLGRGDEQFF.

The sample holds many counts of this clonotype. The chain combines TRBV5-1 with TRBJ2-3; D perhaps matches TRBD2 (5 bases). This CDR3 comprises 15 residues. V was trimmed by 0 bases and J by 0 bases, leaving 8 bases between them. Germline loops: CDR1 SGHRS, CDR2 YFSETQ. The CDR3 DNA sequence: TGCGCCAGCAGCTTGGTGCCGGGAAGCACAGATACGCAGTATTTT. Amino acid sequence: CASSLVPGSTDTQYF.

The CDR3 DNA reads TGTGCCACCAGTGACGTTAGCGGGATTGGGAATGAGCAGTTCTTC. Its protein is CATSDVSGIGNEQFF. The chain joins TRBV24-1 to TRBJ2-1; 8 positions agree with TRBD2. CDR3 size: 15 residues. Per germline, CDR1 KGHDR and CDR2 SFDVKD. The trim removed 4 bases at V and 7 bases at J, leaving 8 bases unmatched.

The chain links TRBV18 to TRBJ2-7; D perhaps matches TRBD1 (5 bases). The CDR3 length is 15 residues. V lost 3 bases, J lost 4 bases, and 16 bases lay in between. The germline gives CDR1 KGHSH, CDR2 LQKENI. CDR3 nucleotides: TGTGCCAGCTCACCCCCGTGGTCACAGGCATACGAGCAGTACTTC. This gives the protein CASSPPWSQAYEQYF.

This clonotype was seen a handful of times. This chain connects TRBV7-2 to TRBJ2-1; TRBD2 aligns across 15 bases. With 5 bases clipped from V and 9 bases from J, the junction kept 8 bases outside the gene matches. Per the germline V gene, CDR1 is SGHTA and CDR2 is FQGNSA. This CDR3 spans 16 amino acids. The DNA of the CDR3 is TGTGCCAGCAGCCCTCGCTGGACTAGCGGGGGGGCTGAGCAGTTCTTC. Its translation: CASSPRWTSGGAEQFF.

The chain carries TRBV7-8 and TRBJ2-7, with TRBD2 identical over 12 bases. V lost 5 bases and J lost 3; bases outside the gene matches: 11. The CDR3 length is 17 residues. Germline lookup yields CDR1 SGHVS and CDR2 FQNEAQ. The CDR3 spells CASSKLAGGLYNYEQYF. The CDR3 coding sequence is TGTGCCAGCAGCAAACTAGCGGGGGGACTATACAACTACGAGCAGTACTTC. Supplemented by reference TRBV7-8 and TRBJ2-7, the full variable domain reads GAGVSQSPRYKVAKRGQDVALRCDPISGHVSLFWYQQALGQGPEFLTYFQNEAQLDKSGLPSDRFFAERPEGSVSTLKIQRTQQEDSAVYLCASSKLAGGLYNYEQYFGPGTRLTVT.

The gene calls are TRBV24-1 and TRBJ2-3; a possible D gene is TRBD1 (5 bases). Germline V gene data show CDR1 as KGHDR and CDR2 as SFDVKD. V dropped 4 bases and J dropped 8 bases, with 15 bases sitting between them. The CDR3 totals 14 residues. The CDR3 loop reads CATSDPPHQGTQYF. CDR3 in DNA: TGTGCCACCAGTGACCCTCCTCACCAGGGTACGCAGTATTTT.

V usage is TRBV7-2 and J usage is TRBJ2-1; no clear D gene. There are 15 residues in the CDR3. Per germline, CDR1 SGHTA and CDR2 FQGNSA. The V gene lost 0 bases and the J gene lost 0 bases, with 6 bases spanning the gap. DNA of the CDR3: TGTGCCAGCAGCTTAGCGGCTCTCTCCTACAATGAGCAGTTCTTC. Its translation: CASSLAALSYNEQFF.

The sample holds many counts of this clonotype. This chain links TRBV7-2 with TRBJ2-7; 12 nucleotides agree with TRBD2. Germline loops: CDR1 SGHTA, CDR2 FQGNSA. The CDR3 is made up of 16 amino acids. With V trimmed by 1 base and J by 5 bases, 6 bases remained unmatched. In nucleotides, the CDR3 is TGTGCCAGCAGCTTAGGACCGGGACTAGCGGGCCACGAGCAGTACTTC. It is translated as CASSLGPGLAGHEQYF.

This clonotype was seen a handful of times. This sequence joins TRBV12-3 or TRBV12-4 and TRBJ2-5, with TRBD2 as a possible D gene (5 bases). The V end lost 5 bases, the J end lost 7 bases, and 14 bases lay between the germline ends. This CDR3 region has 13 residues. CDR3: CASSNGKFGTQYF. The CDR3, as DNA: TGTGCCAGCAGTAACGGGAAGTTTGGGACCCAGTACTTC.

This chain joins TRBV7-9 and TRBJ2-7; TRBD1 agrees at 8 bases. Germline-derived CDR1 and CDR2 are SEHNR and FQNEAQ (reference sequence). Trimming took 7 bases from V and 4 from J; bases not matched to a gene: 6. The CDR3 length is 13 residues. In DNA, the CDR3 is TGTGCCAGCACCGGACAGGGTCGGTACGAGCAGTACTTC. Translation: CASTGQGRYEQYF.

The rearrangement links TRBV6-5 to TRBJ1-3; 9 bases fit TRBD1. The trim removed 6 bases at V and 1 base at J, leaving 4 bases unmatched. CDR1 MNHEY and CDR2 SVGAGI come from the germline V gene. The CDR3 length is 15 residues. Here the CDR3 DNA reads TGTGCCAGCAGGACAGACAGGGGGTCTGGAAACACCATATATTTT. Translation: CASRTDRGSGNTIYF.

This clonotype was counted only a few times. CDR3 nucleotide sequence: TGTGCCAGCAGCGTAGGTGGGGAGGGGCGTGAGCAGTTCTTC. Encoded protein: CASSVGGEGREQFF. The chain has TRBV9 and TRBJ2-1; TRBD2 matches 7 bases. The germline V gene has CDR1 SGDLS and CDR2 YYNGEE. The CDR3 has 14 residues. V lost 0 bases and J lost 9; bases outside the gene matches: 6.

The chain employs TRBV6-1 and TRBJ2-6; 7 bases are shared with TRBD1. V shed 6 bases and J 1 base; nucleotides not matched to a gene: 6. This CDR3 region has 16 residues. The germline V gene encodes CDR1 MNHNS and CDR2 SASEGT. The CDR3 DNA is TGTGCCAGCAGCGTTCAGACAGGGTCTGGGGCCAACGTCCTGACTTTC. Translated, it gives CASSVQTGSGANVLTF.

This clonotype was seen a few times. The gene calls are TRBV15 and TRBJ1-5; a possible D gene is TRBD1 (6 bases). The CDR3 runs 16 residues. V lost 1 base, J lost 9 bases, and 19 bases lay in between. Looked up from germline, CDR1 is LNHNV and CDR2 is YYDKDF (reference sequence). CDR3 amino acids: CATSRVSGGPPWPQHF. The CDR3 DNA reads as TGTGCCACCAGCAGAGTTTCGGGGGGGCCCCCCTGGCCCCAGCATTTT. The full variable domain, its missing parts supplied by reference TRBV15 and TRBJ1-5, is DAMVIQNPRYQVTQFGKPVTLSCSQTLNHNVMYWYQQKSSQAPKLLFHYYDKDFNNEADTPDNFQSRRPNTSFCFLDIRSPGLGDTAMYLCATSRVSGGPPWPQHFGDGTRLSIL.

This clonotype was observed a handful of times. The rearrangement links TRBV12-3 or TRBV12-4 to TRBJ2-5; D possibly corresponds to TRBD2 (6 bases). This CDR3 has 14 residues. V dropped 4 bases and J dropped 2 bases, with 11 bases sitting between them. The CDR3, as DNA: TGTGCCAGCAGTTCTCACGGGAGTCAAGAGACCCAGTACTTC. This translates into CASSSHGSQETQYF.

This rearrangement joins TRBV4-3 to TRBJ2-1; D perhaps matches TRBD1 (5 bases). Germline V lookup: CDR1 LGHNA, CDR2 YSLEER. Trimming pared 0 bases from V and 8 bases from J, leaving 17 bases between. The CDR3 runs to 16 residues. CDR3 in DNA: TGCGCCAGCAGCCAAGATCGCCGGGCAGGGTCCGATGAGCAGTTCTTC. This encodes CASSQDRRAGSDEQFF.

The CDR3 DNA reads TGTGCCAGCGGAGAGGACAGGGGAGACACTGAAGCTTTCTTT. It translates to CASGEDRGDTEAFF. This rearrangement joins TRBV11-2 to TRBJ1-1; TRBD1 matches at 9 bases. The V gene end was trimmed by 8 bases and the J gene end by 3 bases; junction bases not matched to a gene: 7. This CDR3 spans 14 amino acids. Germline CDR1 is SGHAT and CDR2 is FQNNGV.

The chain recombines TRBV7-8 with TRBJ1-1; D unclear. Germline CDR1 is SGHVS and CDR2 is FQNEAQ. V shed 3 bases and J shed 7 bases, with 9 bases lying between them. The CDR3 runs to 12 residues. The CDR3: CASSFVYSEAFF. CDR3 nucleotides: TGTGCCAGCAGCTTCGTATACAGTGAAGCTTTCTTT.

Only a few counts were recorded for this clonotype. The chain links TRBV7-9 to TRBJ2-1; 8 bases are a match to TRBD2. Germline CDR1 is SEHNR and CDR2 is FQNEAQ (reference sequence). CDR3 length: 15 amino acids. After removal of 4 bases from V and 3 bases from J, the junction contained 5 bases not matched to a gene. In nucleotides, the CDR3 is TGTGCCAGCAGCTCGCCGGGACTAGTCTACAATGAGCAGTTCTTC. Protein sequence: CASSSPGLVYNEQFF.

Only a few counts were recorded for this clonotype. V usage is TRBV7-9 and J usage is TRBJ2-5; 7 bases are shared with TRBD1. CDR1 and CDR2 from the germline V gene are SEHNR and FQNEAQ (reference sequence). The CDR3 totals 14 residues. Trimming removed 4 bases from V and 5 bases from J; junction bases left unmatched: 7. The DNA for the CDR3 is TGTGCCAGCAGCTCCGGGACAGAAGCCGAGACCCAGTACTTC. Translating it yields CASSSGTEAETQYF.

This clonotype appeared many times. The chain uses TRBV7-6 and TRBJ2-3, with 7 bases that match TRBD2. Looked up from germline, CDR1 is SGHVS and CDR2 is FNYEAQ. The CDR3 consists of 16 residues. V dropped 2 bases and J dropped 3; count of bases not matched to a gene: 8. The CDR3 is CASSLRGAGVTDTQYF. CDR3 DNA: TGTGCCAGCAGCTTAAGGGGCGCGGGGGTGACAGATACGCAGTATTTT. Full variable domain (rest looked up from reference TRBV7-6 and TRBJ2-3): GAGVSQSPRYKVTKRGQDVALRCDPISGHVSLYWYRQALGQGPEFLTYFNYEAQQDKSGLPNDRFSAERPEGSISTLTIQRTEQRDSAMYRCASSLRGAGVTDTQYFGPGTRLTVL.

The V gene is TRBV7-9, the J gene TRBJ2-3; D could derive from TRBD1 or TRBD2 (5 bases each). CDR1 is SEHNR and CDR2 is FQNEAQ in the germline V gene (reference sequence). V was cut by 5 bases and J by 4 bases, with 16 bases left in between. This CDR3 is 15 amino acids long. The CDR3, as DNA: TGTGCCAGCAGCATCACCCGGGACCCCTCAGATACGCAGTATTTT. It yields the protein CASSITRDPSDTQYF.